Sequencing of this T cell receptor (beta chain) was carried out in a study of naive and memory T cell subsets (dated by TCRdb to 2016 to 2017). Study-wide context: An open-source, UMI-based TCR alpha and beta sequencing pipeline was applied to sorted naive and memory peripheral blood T cell subsets. Complete agreement was observed between the functional CMV T cell responses and the IgG serology results. RNA was DNase-treated and reverse transcribed with TCR constant-region primers, mostly using SuperScript III.

The library was produced with UMI-ligation and nested PCR. An equimolar mix of two oligonucleotides covering both TRBC1 and TRBC2 was used as the beta constant-region primer. The ligated cDNA went through four rounds of PCR with nested alpha and beta constant-region primers together with the SP2 primer. T4 RNA ligase 1 ligated a single-stranded oligonucleotide carrying the SP2 primer and a 12-nucleotide UMI to the cDNA 3' end. Incubation of the ligation reaction was carried out at 16 degrees C for roughly 19-25 hours. To avoid over-amplification, PCR2 was usually performed as a SYBR Green qPCR and halted once a predetermined threshold was reached. All purifications after the first were performed with Agencourt AMPure XP magnetic beads. Library amounts were measured by Qubit and library quality was assessed on a TapeStation, where the main peak was expected at around 650 bp. Pooled libraries were sequenced on an Illumina MiSeq using v2 2x251 paired-end kits, and typically about 0.9-2 million reads were obtained per sample. Each sample's library went into the pool at 4 to 5 nM, and about 4.5-8% PhiX was added to help with cluster recognition. Per the original workflow: FASTQ reads processed by Demultiplexor were assigned V and J genes by Decombinator through tag matching that tolerated a single base-pair mismatch. UMIs were used by Collapsinator to correct both sequencing errors and frequency errors arising from PCR heterogeneity. TCRs were translated and CDR3s were extracted from the conserved cysteine to the FGXG phenylalanine by CDR3Translator, with non-productive sequences being flagged. Gini, Shannon entropy and inverse Simpson indices were computed after subsampling the repertoires to the same number of UMI-defined TCRs. Within the linear range, a power law was fitted by maximum likelihood to the distributions of clonotype abundance. On one naive CD8 sample, the pipeline and MIGEC gave similar UMI counts, unique TCR numbers and clonal distributions. In one analysis, naive TCRs also found in any memory subset of the same donor were removed from the naive repertoire. The repertoires were searched for 7,322 CMV-associated CDR3 sequences that had been compiled from VDJdb and a published dataset. TCRdb trimmed the raw reads at Q25, called clones with MiXCR and kept productive beta chains. Rows merge per CDR3 protein into single entries with the most common DNA and genes. The V and J calls reflect TCRdb's pipeline rather than the authors' work. Counted in this sample were about 90,000 distinct CDR3 sequences; about 11% of them appeared once. The ten largest clones add up to more than 0.11% of the sample.

Separate amplification of TCR alpha and beta chain libraries was performed from the second PCR step onward. CMV status of each donor was established by measuring IFNgamma production from CD4+ T cells after fresh PBMCs were stimulated overnight with CMV viral lysate. Miltenyi beads were used first to positively select CD4 T cells, and CD8 T cells were then positively selected from the CD4-negative fraction. Cells were stained for CD3, CD4, CD8, CD45RA, CD27 and a live/dead dye and were sorted on a BD Aria II into four subsets based on CD45RA and CD27. A few healthy volunteers provided blood, and the blood of each volunteer was split into CD4 and CD8 T cells and then into four differentiation subsets. Around 120 ml of peripheral blood was collected from each donor, and PBMC were isolated by Ficoll-Paque PLUS density-gradient centrifugation. Sorted cells were lysed in RLT buffer, after which RNA was extracted using a Qiagen RNeasy kit and stored at -80 degrees C.

Between the V and J ends, shortened by 2 bases and 1 base respectively, the junction contains 5 bases. The germline V gene (reference sequence) specifies MNHNY as CDR1 and SVGAGI as CDR2. From cysteine to phenylalanine, the CDR3 is 13 amino acids long. The only DNA kept is the CDR3, 39 bases in frame from the first base. This clonotype has at least ten counts. Its cognate antigen has yet to be identified. No base qualities exist here, and no much larger clone lies one base off it. What the authors observed across the whole study: In both CD4 and CD8 cells, a rise in Gini index and a fall in Shannon and inverse Simpson diversity were observed from naive through CM, EM and EMRA. A few larger clonotypes were found in naive repertoires, especially CD8, and these larger clonotypes were possibly memory cells re-expressing CD45RA. Single alpha or beta chain sequences, rather than paired alpha/beta receptors, were used to define clonotypes. Once error correction was done, more than 90% of naive TCR sequences showed up just once, which made the naive abundance distributions much steeper than those of the memory subsets. TCR abundance followed a power law whose exponent differed between naive and memory subsets but was consistent across the three individuals. RNA-based TCR counts may be influenced by expression changes linked to T cell activation and differentiation. The repertoire findings for the naive and memory subsets could not be validated against a ground truth because none was available.

The material sequenced was naive CD4+ T cells from blood. Reading the label with the study, this specimen's cell subset or site is: naive T cells, CD45RA high CD27+. The receptor comes from a human donor in good health. The chain links TRBV6-6 with TRBJ1-1, with no reliable assignment of the D segment. The sequenced DNA: TGTGCCAGCAGTTACGCATCGAACACTGAAGCTTTCTTT. It translates to CASSYASNTEAFF.